This record covers a single T cell receptor (beta chain). This specimen belongs to a study of blood T cell repertoires in COVID-19. Only in-frame clones appear in the TCRdb table, and some are missing; sequencing was by immunoSEQ multiplex PCR. The sample holds some 240,000 clones, around 90% seen once. Sequenced input: peripheral blood. The receptor was isolated from a woman between 55 and 75 years old with COVID-19, enrolled during active disease.

The CDR3 sequence is CASSKPDRGPDYEQYF. CDR3 sequence (DNA): TGTGCCAGCAGCAAACCCGACAGGGGACCCGACTACGAGCAGTACTTC. V gene TRBV21-1 combines with J gene TRBJ2-7; the D call of TRBD1 is as the table states it, not checked on the DNA. TRBV21-1 is annotated as a pseudogene. This CDR3 has 16 amino acids.